Detailed here is one T cell receptor beta chain. Clones were read by immunoSEQ multiplex PCR, and TCRdb kept only the in-frame ones, dropping some. This sample has approximately 760,000 clones, with 80% to 90% found just once. The sample comes from a study of shared T cell receptors in the human thymus. The same data also contributed to another study, on human thymus T cells.

Specimen: thymocytes. The receptor was derived from a girl under two years old with a congenital heart defect.

The CDR3 DNA reads as TGTGCCAGCAGCTTAGGACAGGAGCAGTACTTC. Its protein product is CASSLGQEQYF. V is TRBV11-2 and J is TRBJ2-7, with D maybe TRBD1 (5 bases). In germline, CDR1 is SGHAT, CDR2 FQNNGV. This CDR3 comprises 11 residues. V gave up 1 base and J gave up 7 bases, with 5 bases separating them.